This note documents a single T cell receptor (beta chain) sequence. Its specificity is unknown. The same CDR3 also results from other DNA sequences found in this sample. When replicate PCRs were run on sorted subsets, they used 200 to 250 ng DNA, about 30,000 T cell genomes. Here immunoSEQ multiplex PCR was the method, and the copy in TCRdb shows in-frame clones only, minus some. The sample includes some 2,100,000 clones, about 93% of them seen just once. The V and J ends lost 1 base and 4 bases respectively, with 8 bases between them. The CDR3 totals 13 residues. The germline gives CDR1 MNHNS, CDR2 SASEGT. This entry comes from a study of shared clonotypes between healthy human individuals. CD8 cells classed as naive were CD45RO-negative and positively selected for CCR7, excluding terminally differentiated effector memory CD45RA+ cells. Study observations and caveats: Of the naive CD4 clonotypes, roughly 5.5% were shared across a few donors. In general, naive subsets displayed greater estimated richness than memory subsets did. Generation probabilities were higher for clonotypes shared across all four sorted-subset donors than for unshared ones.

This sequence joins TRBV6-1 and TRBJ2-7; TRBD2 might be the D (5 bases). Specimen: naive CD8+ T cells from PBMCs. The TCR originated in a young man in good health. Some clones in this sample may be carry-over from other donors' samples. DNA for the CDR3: TGTGCCAGCAGTGAAGGTCTAGCTTACGAGCAGTACTTC. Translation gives CASSEGLAYEQYF.